This T cell receptor (beta chain) originates from a study of blood T cell repertoires in COVID-19. About the research overall: From T cells, B-cell-depleted T cells, or PBMCs came the material, which was cDNA or gDNA.

Using immunoSEQ multiplex PCR, the repertoire was profiled, and TCRdb retains in-frame clones only, with some absent. Altogether 100,000 or so clones are present, around 91% being singletons, with the ten largest covering roughly 32%. The V and J ends lost 4 bases and 7 bases respectively, with 13 bases between them. This CDR3 contains 14 residues. From germline, CDR1 is MNHEY and CDR2 SVGEGT. This clonotype was obtained from a woman over 75 with acute or convalescent COVID-19. The source material was peripheral blood. The gene calls are TRBV6-2 or TRBV6-3 and TRBJ1-4, with D tentatively TRBD1 (6 bases). The CDR3 DNA follows: TGTGCCAGCAGTTTACAGGGATTTGGTGAAAAACTGTTTTTT. Translated: CASSLQGFGEKLFF.